What follows are 12 T cell receptor beta chains derived from one specimen sequenced in a study of CD8+ T cells in alopecia areata. Once RNA had been extracted, it was reverse transcribed into cDNA to act as the sequencing template. TCRdb's copy holds only in-frame clones and misses some; the assay was immunoSEQ multiplex PCR. The profile covers 150,000 to 190,000 clones, with 45% to 55% appearing a single time and just under 20% taken by the ten largest. Sequencing was performed on CD8+ T cells sorted from blood, taken at week 0. The receptors come from a human donor with alopecia areata.

CDR3 sequence (DNA): TGCGCCAGCAGCCAAGATAGGGGGTCTGAGCAGTTCTTC. Its translation is CASSQDRGSEQFF. The chain recombines TRBV4-3 with TRBJ2-1, with D possibly TRBD1 on 6 matching bases. Germline assignment: CDR1 LGHNA and CDR2 YSLEER. The CDR3 extends over 13 amino acids. V dropped 0 bases and J dropped 9 bases, with 9 bases sitting between them.

The J gene is TRBJ2-7, the V gene TRBV7-9; D might be TRBD1 (6 bases). The V and J ends lost 5 bases and 6 bases respectively, with 11 bases between them. Germline V gene data show CDR1 as SEHNR and CDR2 as FQNEAQ (reference sequence). The CDR3 length is 12 residues. CDR3 protein: CASSRQVSEQYF. The CDR3 region has the DNA TGTGCCAGCAGCCGACAGGTATCCGAGCAGTACTTC.

This chain connects TRBV4-1 to TRBJ2-1; D uncertain. V was shortened by 3 bases and J by 9 bases, with 15 bases between the two germline ends. The length of the CDR3 is 14 residues. CDR1 is MGHRA and CDR2 is YSYEKL in the germline V gene. CDR3 region: CASSHVGIEREQFF. CDR3 nucleotides: TGCGCCAGCAGCCATGTCGGAATTGAGCGTGAGCAGTTCTTC.

The gene calls are TRBV27 and TRBJ2-7; D is possibly TRBD1 or TRBD2 (5 bases each). This CDR3 is 13 amino acids long. CDR1 is MNHEY, CDR2 SMNVEV, per germline (reference sequence). V lost 2 bases and J lost 3, with 8 bases in between. The chain's CDR3 is CASSLPGSYEQYF. The CDR3, as DNA: TGTGCCAGCAGTTTACCAGGGAGCTACGAGCAGTACTTC.

This chain uses TRBV14 with TRBJ1-1; D call uncertain. Between the trimmed V and J ends, which lost 2 bases and 7 bases, there was a span of 14 bases. The CDR3 totals 14 residues. The germline V gene has CDR1 SGHDN and CDR2 FVKESK. Here the CDR3 reads CASSQPPWESEAFF. The CDR3 bases are TGTGCCAGCAGCCAACCACCCTGGGAGAGTGAAGCTTTCTTT. Full variable domain (rest looked up from reference TRBV14 and TRBJ1-1): EAGVTQFPSHSVIEKGQTVTLRCDPISGHDNLYWYRRVMGKEIKFLLHFVKESKQDESGMPNNRFLAERTGGTYSTLKVQPAELEDSGVYFCASSQPPWESEAFFGQGTRLTVV.

Notes on this clone: The identical CDR3 is also encoded by other nucleotide sequences in the sample. V is TRBV5-6 and J is TRBJ2-7, with a tentative D call TRBD1 (6 bases). Germline assignment: CDR1 SGHDT and CDR2 YYEEEE. The CDR3 totals 13 residues. The V end was cut by 0 bases, the J end by 4 bases, with 8 bases between. DNA for the CDR3: TGTGCCAGCAGCTTGGGAGGGGGTTACGAGCAGTACTTC. The encoded protein is CASSLGGGYEQYF.

The chain recombines TRBV27 with TRBJ2-1; D assignment may be TRBD1 or TRBD2 (5 bases each). Trimming removed 5 bases from V and 8 bases from J, with 10 bases in between. In germline, CDR1 is MNHEY, CDR2 SMNVEV (reference sequence). CDR3 size: 12 residues. CDR3 amino acids: CASSLRDHEQFF. CDR3 coding DNA: TGTGCCAGCAGTCTCCGGGACCATGAGCAGTTCTTC.

The table lists this clone with many counts. This chain uses TRBV6-1 with TRBJ1-2, with D perhaps matching TRBD1 (6 bases). This CDR3 is built from 16 residues. Germline-derived CDR1 and CDR2 are MNHNS and SASEGT. Trimming pared 2 bases from V and 0 bases from J, leaving 13 bases between. DNA for the CDR3: TGTGCCAGCAGTGAAACCCAGGACAGCCCTAACTATGGCTACACCTTC. This encodes CASSETQDSPNYGYTF.

The table lists this clone with many counts. The chain is built from TRBV2 and TRBJ1-6; 7 nucleotides agree with TRBD1. The CDR3 is 13 residues long. From germline, CDR1 is SNHLY and CDR2 FYNNEI. The junction had 4 bases not matched to a gene; V was cut back by 8 bases and J by 6 bases. The CDR3 loop reads CASLRDSNSPLHF. In DNA, the CDR3 is TGTGCCAGCCTCCGGGACAGTAATTCACCCCTCCACTTT.

The chain combines TRBV30 with TRBJ2-3; TRBD2 might be the D (6 bases). Trimming stripped 5 bases from V and 5 bases from J, with 14 bases between. The CDR3 loop spans 13 amino acids. CDR1 and CDR2 (germline): GTSNPN, SVGIG (reference sequence). The chain's CDR3 is CAWGAGLQDTQYF. CDR3 sequence (DNA): TGTGCCTGGGGTGCGGGACTCCAAGATACGCAGTATTTT. Full variable domain (rest looked up from reference TRBV30 and TRBJ2-3): SQTIHQWPATLVQPVGSPLSLECTVEGTSNPNLYWYRQAAGRGLQLLFYSVGIGQISSEVPQNLSASRPQDRQFILSSKKLLLSDSGFYLCAWGAGLQDTQYFGPGTRLTVL.

In its sample, this clone was seen a few times. The rearrangement joins TRBV5-5 to TRBJ1-4, with D unresolved. V lost 0 bases, J lost 8 bases, and 14 bases lay in between. Germline CDR1 is SGHKS and CDR2 is YYEKEE (reference sequence). The CDR3 has 15 amino acids. In DNA form, the CDR3 reads TGTGCCAGCAGCTTGGCTGGTCGGCCAGAGGAAAAACTGTTTTTT. Its translation is CASSLAGRPEEKLFF.

This clone was recorded a few times. J is TRBJ1-1 and V is TRBV19; no firm D call. The germline gives CDR1 LNHDA, CDR2 SQIVND (reference sequence). V lost 5 bases and J lost 7, with 8 bases in between. The CDR3 runs to 11 residues. The CDR3 sequence is CASSPGREAFF. CDR3 coding DNA: TGTGCCAGTAGTCCCGGACGTGAAGCTTTCTTT.